Each of the 9 T cell receptor beta chains below was sequenced from the same sample in a study of blood T cell repertoires in COVID-19. Some clones are missing from TCRdb's copy, which holds only in-frame ones; the method was immunoSEQ multiplex PCR. This table holds 200,000 to 300,000 clones, approximately 84% found once. The sequenced sample consisted of peripheral blood. The receptors were sampled from a man aged 50-60 years with acute or convalescent COVID-19.

This sequence joins TRBV29-1 and TRBJ1-2; the D is unclear. Deletions cut 6 bases from V and 3 bases from J, with 11 bases between. This CDR3 has 12 residues. CDR1 is SQVTM and CDR2 is ANQGSEA in the germline V gene. The CDR3 region is CSVNRGDYGYTF. CDR3 bases: TGCAGCGTCAACCGGGGTGACTATGGCTACACCTTC.

This chain joins TRBV3-1 (or the pseudogene TRBV3-2) and TRBJ2-7, with 9 bases identical to TRBD1. The length of the CDR3 is 15 residues. Germline CDR1 is LGHDT and CDR2 is YNNKEL (reference sequence). The ends lost 0 bases at V and 1 base at J; junction bases unmatched: 1. Here the CDR3 reads CASSQEGQGSYEQYF. In DNA form, the CDR3 reads TGTGCCAGCAGCCAAGAGGGACAGGGATCCTACGAGCAGTACTTC.

V gene TRBV5-6 combines with J gene TRBJ2-5; tentative D call: TRBD1 (6 bases). The germline CDR1 and CDR2 sequences are SGHDT and YYEEEE. This CDR3 contains 16 residues. V was pared by 0 bases and J by 2 bases, with 14 bases between. CDR3 amino acids: CASSLDRLTGQETQYF. CDR3 sequence (DNA): TGTGCCAGCAGCTTGGACCGCCTGACAGGACAAGAGACCCAGTACTTC.

In DNA form, the CDR3 reads TGTGCCTGGAGTAGTCAGACTGGAAACACCATATATTTT. Amino acid sequence: CAWSSQTGNTIYF. V gene TRBV30 combines with J gene TRBJ1-3; D call uncertain. The CDR3 is made up of 13 amino acids. Germline loops: CDR1 GTSNPN, CDR2 SVGIG (reference sequence). V lost 2 bases and J 2 bases, leaving 7 bases between the germline ends.

This clone was seen only a few times. V is TRBV11-2 and J is TRBJ2-2, with no clear D. The germline V and J ends were trimmed by 2 bases and 4 bases, with 11 bases remaining between them. Germline CDR1 is SGHAT and CDR2 is FQNNGV. The CDR3 totals 15 residues. The CDR3 reads CASSLMEPGTGELFF. The CDR3 DNA is TGTGCCAGCAGCTTAATGGAACCGGGCACCGGGGAGCTGTTTTTT. The full variable domain, rest sourced from reference TRBV11-2 and TRBJ2-2, is EAGVAQSPRYKIIEKRQSVAFWCNPISGHATLYWYQQILGQGPKLLIQFQNNGVVDDSQLPKDRFSAERLKGVDSTLKIQPAKLEDSAVYLCASSLMEPGTGELFFGEGSRLTVL.

This clone showed up just once. The V gene is TRBV20-1, the J gene TRBJ2-2, with TRBD2 as a possible D gene (5 bases). V gave up 3 bases and J gave up 4 bases, with 12 bases separating them. The CDR3 has 14 amino acids. In germline, CDR1 is DFQATT, CDR2 SNEGSKA (reference sequence). The CDR3 spells CSASAVGSTGELFF. For the CDR3, the DNA is TGCAGTGCTAGTGCCGTTGGGAGCACCGGGGAGCTGTTTTTT.

The J gene is TRBJ1-5, the V gene TRBV19, with TRBD1 matching 7 bases. There are 15 residues in the CDR3. Germline V gives CDR1 LNHDA, CDR2 SQIVND (reference sequence). V lost 9 bases, J lost 4 bases, and 12 bases stayed unmatched. The CDR3 nucleotides are TGTGCCAGCACCGGGACAGTCGGAATTAATCAGCCCCAGCATTTT. This codes for CASTGTVGINQPQHF.

The chain couples TRBV11-2 to TRBJ2-3, with TRBD2 matching 8 bases. CDR3 length: 15 residues. The germline gives CDR1 SGHAT, CDR2 FQNNGV. With V trimmed by 0 bases and J by 5 bases, 4 bases remained unmatched. The CDR3 region has the DNA TGTGCCAGCAGCTTAGATGGGGGACTAGGAGATACGCAGTATTTT. Its protein is CASSLDGGLGDTQYF.

The chain is built from TRBV6-5 and TRBJ1-5; 11 positions match TRBD1. The J segment lost 7 bases and the V segment lost 10 bases, leaving 3 bases of the junction unmatched. The CDR3 has 12 residues. The germline gives CDR1 MNHEY, CDR2 SVGAGI. CDR3 amino acids: CATRTGGQPQHF. CDR3 nucleotides: TGTGCCACCCGGACAGGGGGCCAGCCCCAGCATTTT.